These 3 T cell receptor beta chains came from one sample sequenced in a study of blood T cell repertoires in COVID-19. Only in-frame clones appear in the TCRdb table, and some are missing; sequencing was by immunoSEQ multiplex PCR. The sample consists of under 250,000 clones, more than 85% of them appearing once. Material: peripheral blood. These receptors came from a man aged 55 to 70 with COVID-19, enrolled during active disease.

DNA for the CDR3: TGTGCCAGAAGCTTAGTGTCGGGACAGGACACCGGGGAGCTGTTTTTT. Translated, it gives CARSLVSGQDTGELFF. V is TRBV7-5 and J is TRBJ2-2; TRBD1 is the table's D call, not checked against the DNA. TRBV7-5 is labeled a pseudogene. This CDR3 has 16 residues.

The chain uses TRBV11-2 and TRBJ1-5; 7 bases map to TRBD1. CDR1 is SGHAT and CDR2 is FQNNGV in the germline V gene. Trimming took 3 bases from V and 3 from J; bases not matched to a gene: 2. The CDR3 has 14 amino acids. CDR3 residues: CASSLTGPNQPQHF. The DNA for the CDR3 is TGTGCCAGCAGCTTGACAGGGCCCAATCAGCCCCAGCATTTT.

The chain carries TRBV10-1 and TRBJ2-3; TRBD1 aligns across 8 bases. Germline trimming cut 3 bases from V and 6 bases from J; bases unmatched to any gene: 11. The CDR3 is 16 residues long. Germline V gene sequence: CDR1 WNHNN, CDR2 SYGVQD (reference sequence). CDR3 region: CASSDPDSTGADTQYF. The DNA for the CDR3 is TGCGCCAGCAGTGATCCCGACTCGACAGGGGCCGATACGCAGTATTTT.